The sequence of this TCR beta chain was determined in a study of early stage breast cancer tumors. At the level of the study: Most invasive tumors, about 75% of the 16, were ER+/PR+/HER2-.

A word on this clone: Antigen unknown.

CDR1 and CDR2 from the germline V gene are MNHEY and SMNVEV (reference sequence). Trimming removed 7 bases from V and 5 bases from J; junction bases left unmatched: 10. The CDR3 spans 15 residues. Overall study findings and caveats: Chain pairing and CD4, CD8 or FOXP3 expression were not captured. Tumors had approximately 2.7-fold higher T cell density and higher clonality than adjacent normal breast tissue.

Each sample had two DNA replicates, approximately 0.49 ug blood or about 1.4 ug tissue. The repertoire was sequenced with immunoSEQ multiplex PCR; TCRdb's copy has only in-frame clones and lacks some. The sample includes 25,000 to 35,000 clones, 50% to 75% seen only once; the top ten take around 8%. The chain recombines TRBV27 with TRBJ2-1; 8 bases agree with TRBD2. Sequencing was carried out using breast tumor tissue. This receptor was identified in a person between 50 and 60 years old with breast cancer. CDR3 in DNA: TGTGCCAGCACCCTAGCGGGCCGGAGGGACAATGAGCAGTTCTTC. Its translation: CASTLAGRRDNEQFF.